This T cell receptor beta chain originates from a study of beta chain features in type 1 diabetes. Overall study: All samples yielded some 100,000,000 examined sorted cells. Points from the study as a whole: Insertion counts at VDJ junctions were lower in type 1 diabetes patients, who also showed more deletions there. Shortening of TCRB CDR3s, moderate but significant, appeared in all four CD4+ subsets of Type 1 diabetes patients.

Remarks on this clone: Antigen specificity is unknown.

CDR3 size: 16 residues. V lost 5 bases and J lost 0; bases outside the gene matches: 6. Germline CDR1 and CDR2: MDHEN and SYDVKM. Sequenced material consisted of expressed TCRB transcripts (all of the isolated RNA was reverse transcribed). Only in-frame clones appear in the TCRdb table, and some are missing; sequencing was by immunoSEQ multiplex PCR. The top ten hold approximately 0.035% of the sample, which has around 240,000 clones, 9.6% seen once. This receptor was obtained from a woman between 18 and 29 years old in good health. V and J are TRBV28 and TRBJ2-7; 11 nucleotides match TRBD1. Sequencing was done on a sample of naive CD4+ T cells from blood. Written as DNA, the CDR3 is TGTGCCAGCAGTCCCCTTGGGACAGGGGGCTCCTACGAGCAGTACTTC. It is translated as CASSPLGTGGSYEQYF.